A selection of T cell receptor beta chains follows, all from one sample in a study of response to subunit inactivated influenza vaccine. TCRdb passed the RT-PCR reads through MiXCR, listing each CDR3 protein once. The sample lists about 300,000 distinct CDR3 sequences; roughly 20% were seen once. This specimen consisted of PBMCs from blood, obtained about 20 months after vaccination. These receptors all stem from a man between 45 and 75 years old who received an inactivated influenza vaccine. The conserved cysteine and the conserved F or W are not part of the CDR3 here. Each record gives: V gene, clone size, J gene, CDR3 protein. Size is omitted from some rows. Given values are once, few, many or a class for expanded clones.

>TRBV5-6|few|TRBJ1-3
ASSSRGAGLLSGNTIY
>TRBV7-2|NA|TRBJ1-5
ASSLALDQPQH
>TRBV20-1|NA|TRBJ2-5
SATGTSGGTETQY
>TRBV6-1|few|TRBJ2-7
ASQGHSYEQY
>TRBV15|NA|TRBJ2-5
ATSRDWTGPRETQY
>TRBV20-1|NA|TRBJ1-1
SAERGGNTEAF
>TRBV6-2/TRBV6-3|NA|TRBJ2-1
ASTFRGGNEQF
>TRBV29-1|NA|TRBJ2-7
SVEHREGSYEQY
>TRBV12-3/TRBV12-4|NA|TRBJ1-1
ASSRTGTGWAF
>TRBV11-3|few|TRBJ2-1
ASSSPNANEQF
>TRBV29-1|many|TRBJ1-1
SVERNAVNTEAF
>TRBV6-1|NA|TRBJ2-5
ASSEGVSGRVKTQY
>TRBV12-3/TRBV12-4|few|TRBJ2-4
ASSLVDFGGGNIQY